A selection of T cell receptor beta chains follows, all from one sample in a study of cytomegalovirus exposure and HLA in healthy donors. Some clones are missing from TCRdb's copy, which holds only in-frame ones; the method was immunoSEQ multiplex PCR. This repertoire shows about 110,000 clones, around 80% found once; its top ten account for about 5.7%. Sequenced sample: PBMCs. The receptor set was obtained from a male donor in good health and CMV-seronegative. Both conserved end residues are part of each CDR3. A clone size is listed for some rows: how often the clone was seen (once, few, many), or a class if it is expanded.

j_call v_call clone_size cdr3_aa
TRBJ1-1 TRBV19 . CASSPLRGGAFF
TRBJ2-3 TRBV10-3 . CAISAIPGLASTDTQYF
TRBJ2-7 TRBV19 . CASSQEYSEEQYF
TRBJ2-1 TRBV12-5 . CASGLATGTQFIEQFF
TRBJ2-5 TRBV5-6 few CASSLATRGINPINYF
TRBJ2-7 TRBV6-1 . CASSGLRLAVSYEQYF
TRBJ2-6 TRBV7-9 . CASSKRGGTGANVLTF
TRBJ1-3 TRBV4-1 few CASSPRSGNTIYF
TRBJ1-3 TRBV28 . CASSLSVGGGGNTIYF
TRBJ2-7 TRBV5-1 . CASSLVSSSYEQYF
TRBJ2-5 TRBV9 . CASSEGQLWEETQYF
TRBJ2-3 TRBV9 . CASSVLARGTDTQYF
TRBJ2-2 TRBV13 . CASSLGSTGLAGTGELFF
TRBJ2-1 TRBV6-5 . CASTTAGGRNEQFF
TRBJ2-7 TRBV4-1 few CASSQVPQGLAGQQYF
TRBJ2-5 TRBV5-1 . CASSFGTSGAQETQYF
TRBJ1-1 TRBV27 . CASRTRNRGTEAFF
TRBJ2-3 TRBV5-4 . CASSPRLAVGTDTQYF
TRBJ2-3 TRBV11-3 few CASSWTSGSSDTQYF
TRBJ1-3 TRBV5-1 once CASSSGTGGNTIYF
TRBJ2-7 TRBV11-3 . CASSQGLAGVSEQYF
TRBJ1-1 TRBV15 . CATSSNRGYAEAFF
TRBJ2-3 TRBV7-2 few CASSSGTATSTDTQYF
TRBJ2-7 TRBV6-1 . CASSANRGSSEQYF
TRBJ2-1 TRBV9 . CASSVGPPSDNEQFF
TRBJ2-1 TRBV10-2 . CASSESPRTSGKNNEQFF
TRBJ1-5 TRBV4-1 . CASSQGTGNNQPQHF
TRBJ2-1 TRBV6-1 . CASSEALRQGPYNEQFF
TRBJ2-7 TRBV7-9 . CSSSLTSSVYEQYF
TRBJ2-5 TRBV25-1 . CASSESGTGVQTQYF
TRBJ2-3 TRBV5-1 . CASSPSGTDTQYF
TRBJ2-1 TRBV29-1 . CSVGTGTSGTLRQFF
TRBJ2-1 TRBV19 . CASSIDLASSSYNEQFF
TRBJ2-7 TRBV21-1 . CASSTQRAEQYF
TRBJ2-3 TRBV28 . CASSYGLAGGPPDTQYF
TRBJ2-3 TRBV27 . CASSARQGMTDTQYF
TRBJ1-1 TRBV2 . CASLDRGSEAFF
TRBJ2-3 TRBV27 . CASSFYATDTQYF
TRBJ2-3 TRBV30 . CAWRRQGATDTQYF
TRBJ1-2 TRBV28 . CASSPQGQGYGYTF
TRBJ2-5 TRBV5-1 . CASSTNGLAGGETQYF
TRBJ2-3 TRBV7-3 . CASSLAGAGGADTQYF
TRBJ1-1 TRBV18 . CASSPTAGDTEAFF
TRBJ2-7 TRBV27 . CASSAGTFREQYF
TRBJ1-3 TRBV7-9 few CASSPSVLAGNTIYF
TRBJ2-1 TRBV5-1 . CASSLGAALYNEQFF
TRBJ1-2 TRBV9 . CASMANYGYTF
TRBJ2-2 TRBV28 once CASSLRKDSGGGSGELFF
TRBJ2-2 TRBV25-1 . CASSGGSGYTLTGELFF
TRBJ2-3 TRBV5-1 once CASSFGTSAVDTQYF
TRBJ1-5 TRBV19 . CASSIEGVRQPQHF